This T cell receptor beta chain was obtained from a study of cytomegalovirus exposure and HLA in healthy donors. About the research overall: An earlier analysis found some 100 million unique TCR beta sequences from about 190 million T cells. Overall study findings and caveats: The study had only CMV serostatus as immune exposure information. In a later analysis, TCR beta V- and J-gene trimming was associated with a missense DCLRE1C variant.

This CDR3 region has 12 residues. V was pared by 3 bases and J by 7 bases, with 10 bases between. In germline, CDR1 is SGHRS, CDR2 YFSETQ. Points on this clone: The antigen is unknown.

Both 60 Vbeta primers and 13 Jbeta primers went into the PCR. Profiling relied on immunoSEQ multiplex PCR, and the TCRdb table lists in-frame clones only, not all of them. This sample has some 100,000 clones, with about 80% found just once. The sequence derives from a male donor in good health and CMV-seropositive. The source material was PBMCs. The V and J genes are TRBV5-1 and TRBJ1-2, with a weak D call TRBD1 (6 bases). DNA for the CDR3: TGCGCCAGCAGCTCAGGGGTTAGTGGCTACACCTTC. This encodes CASSSGVSGYTF. The full variable domain, in which reference TRBV5-1 and TRBJ1-2 provide the parts outside the CDR3, is KAGVTQTPRYLIKTRGQQVTLSCSPISGHRSVSWYQQTPGQGLQFLFEYFSETQRNKGNFPGRFSGRQFSNSRSEMNVSTLELGDSALYLCASSSGVSGYTFGSGTRLTVV.